This T cell receptor (beta chain) stems from a study of identical twins listed by TCRdb under 2016. Regarding the complete study: The study deep-sequenced TCR alpha and beta repertoires from monozygotic twins, unrelated adults of various ages and cord blood to test whether fetal clonotypes persist. To rule out contamination, replicate twin experiments were performed at different times with different library preparation protocols. Results the study describes overall, beyond this receptor: Abundant cord blood beta clonotypes carried fewer insertions; young adult naive repertoires showed a weaker similar trend, while memory repertoires showed none. Because the same donors could not be followed over many years, conclusions were based on cross-sectional statistical analysis. Excess twin sharing in beta out-of-frame sequences was weaker because fewer shared sequences lowered the signal-to-noise ratio. In monozygotic twins, out-of-frame TCR alpha sharing was systematically underestimated by recombination models, although the models agreed with sharing between unrelated individuals. Out-of-frame TCR alpha sequences shared between twins showed an excess of low generation-probability sequences compared with coincidental sharing between unrelated individuals. Zero-insertion analyses could be partly confounded by invariant T cells such as MAIT and iNKT, although diverse VJ usage argued against such confounding for most clonotypes.

Counted from cysteine to phenylalanine, this CDR3 has 14 amino acids. The only DNA kept is the CDR3, 42 bases in frame from the first base. V and J are trimmed by 2 bases and 5 bases, and the gene matches miss 5 bases of the junction. Library construction relied on 5' RACE. Sequencing was performed on an Illumina HiSeq 2000. A universal primer binding site was added through template switching, and the final cDNA carried a unique molecular identifier so that TCR cDNA molecules could be counted accurately. First-strand cDNA for TCR alpha and beta chains was synthesized from specific primers in the conserved constant-segment region. To control for contamination, every cDNA library carried two barcodes: a SMART-Mk sample barcode plus Illumina barcodes. Two successive PCR steps introduced TruSeq adapter sequences along with Illumina sample barcodes. TCR alpha and beta cDNA libraries were sequenced on the Illumina HiSeq platform with custom primers. Regarding the original processing steps: MiGEC was used to process raw reads and extract unique molecular identifiers, and MiXCR was used to find CDR3 positions. For each individual, recombination models were inferred using an EM algorithm with the repgenHMM and IGoR tools. The tcR package in R was used for shared clonotype analysis, with sharing normalized by the product of cloneset sizes. Out-of-frame nonproductive sequences were analyzed to study raw recombination free of thymic and clonal selection effects. TCRdb trimmed public reads at Q25 via fastp, called clones via MiXCR and kept in-frame beta chains. Each record represents a unique CDR3 protein, reported with the most common genes and DNA among its rows. TCRdb's processing, not the authors', yielded these V and J calls. The sample table holds approximately 190,000 distinct CDR3 sequences, of which 15% to 20% were seen once. 35% to 45% of the sample lies in the top ten.

All donors were healthy Caucasians. The twin cohort comprised three pairs of female monozygotic twins, all aged roughly 18 to 30 years. Positive isolation kits from Invitrogen were used to isolate the CD4+ and CD8+ T cell populations. The sample holds many counts of this clonotype. It has no known antigen specificity. Base qualities are not provided; no much larger clone lies one nucleotide away. A further study also used this sample, focusing on T cells expressing NK-cell markers. As the second study states: Three sorted T-cell subsets (CD3+CD56+NKG2C+, CD3+CD56+NKG2C- and CD3+CD56-NKG2C+) from under ten donors had their TCR beta-chain repertoires profiled. Of the eight sequenced donors, seven were found to be HCMV-seropositive and one was found to be HCMV-seronegative. To restrict sorting to alphabetaTCR-expressing T cells, an anti-gammadeltaTCR antibody was added in several experiments. For about 6 donors, the dominant CD3+CD56+NKG2C+ clonotypes were among the top 10 CD8+ clonotypes and accounted for about 1.0-7.5% of CD8+ T cells. Those dominant clonotypes were again the most abundant among CD3+CD56-NKG2C+ cells in a few donors, at roughly 28.3-65%. It remained unclear whether the expanded NKG2C-expressing T cell clones were specific for HCMV antigens. All eight donors whose samples were sequenced were randomly selected healthy volunteers, three of them men and five women. To determine HCMV serostatus, a commercial ELISA kit was used to detect HCMV-specific IgG in serum. MIGEC was used to demultiplex reads and group the reads by UMI, and MiTCR was used to assemble and quantify clonotypes. To exclude erroneous sequences, any TCR cDNA sequence not supported by at least two reads was discarded. Downstream repertoire analysis used the tcR package, and clonotypes were matched across fractions by CDR3 nucleotide sequence plus V segment. Antigen specificity was annotated against VDJdb with VDJmatch, allowing one amino acid substitution in CDR3.

The sample was CD8+ T cells sorted from blood. This chain is built from TRBV12-3 or TRBV12-4 and TRBJ2-7, and TRBD1 matches 8 of the central bases. The receptor was isolated from a young woman in good health. The CDR3 in this case is CASSLLDRVDEQYF. The base sequence is TGTGCCAGCAGTTTACTGGACAGGGTAGACGAGCAGTACTTC.